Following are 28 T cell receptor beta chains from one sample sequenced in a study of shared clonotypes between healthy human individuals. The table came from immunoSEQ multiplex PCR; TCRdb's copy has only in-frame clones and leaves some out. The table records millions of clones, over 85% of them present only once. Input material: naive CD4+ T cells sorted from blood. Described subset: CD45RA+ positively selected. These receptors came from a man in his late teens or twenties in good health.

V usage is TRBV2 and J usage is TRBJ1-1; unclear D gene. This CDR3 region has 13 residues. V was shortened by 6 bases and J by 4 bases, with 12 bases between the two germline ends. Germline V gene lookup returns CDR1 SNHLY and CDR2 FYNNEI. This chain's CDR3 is CASSGQRSTEAFF. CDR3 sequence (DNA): TGTGCCAGCAGCGGCCAGCGGAGCACTGAAGCTTTCTTT. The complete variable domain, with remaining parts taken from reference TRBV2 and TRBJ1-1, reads EPEVTQTPSHQVTQMGQEVILRCVPISNHLYFYWYRQILGQKVEFLVSFYNNEISEKSEIFDDQFSVERPDGSNFTLKIRSTKLEDSAMYFCASSGQRSTEAFFGQGTRLTVV.

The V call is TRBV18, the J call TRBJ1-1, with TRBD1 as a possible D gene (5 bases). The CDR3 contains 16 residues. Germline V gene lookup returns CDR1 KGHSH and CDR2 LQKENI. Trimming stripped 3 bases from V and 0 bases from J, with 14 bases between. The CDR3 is CASSPSTALMNTEAFF. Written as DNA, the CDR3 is TGTGCCAGCTCACCCTCGACAGCGCTTATGAACACTGAAGCTTTCTTT. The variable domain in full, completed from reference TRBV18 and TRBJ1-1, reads NAGVMQNPRHLVRRRGQEARLRCSPMKGHSHVYWYRQLPEEGLKFMVYLQKENIIDESGMPKERFSAEFPKEGPSILRIQQVVRGDSAAYFCASSPSTALMNTEAFFGQGTRLTVV.

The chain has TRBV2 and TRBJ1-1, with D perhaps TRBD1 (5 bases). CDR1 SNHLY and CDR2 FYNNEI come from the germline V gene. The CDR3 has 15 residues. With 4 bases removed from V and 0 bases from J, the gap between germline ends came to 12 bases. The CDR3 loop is CASSVDGGMNTEAFF. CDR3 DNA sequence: TGTGCCAGCAGTGTGGACGGGGGAATGAACACTGAAGCTTTCTTT.

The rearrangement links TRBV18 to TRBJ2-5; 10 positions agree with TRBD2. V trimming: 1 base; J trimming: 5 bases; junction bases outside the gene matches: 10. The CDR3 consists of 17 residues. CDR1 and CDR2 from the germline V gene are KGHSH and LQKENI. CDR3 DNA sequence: TGTGCCAGCTCACCACTTCCGCTAGCGGGGGTCCAGGAGACCCAGTACTTC. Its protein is CASSPLPLAGVQETQYF.

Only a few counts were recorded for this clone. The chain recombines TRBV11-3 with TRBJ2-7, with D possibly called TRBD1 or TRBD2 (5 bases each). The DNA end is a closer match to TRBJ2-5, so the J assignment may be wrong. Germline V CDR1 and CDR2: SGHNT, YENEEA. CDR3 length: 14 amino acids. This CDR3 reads CASSPGTDQETQYF. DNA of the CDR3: TGTGCCAGCAGCCCAGGGACCGACCAAGAGACCCAGTACTTC.

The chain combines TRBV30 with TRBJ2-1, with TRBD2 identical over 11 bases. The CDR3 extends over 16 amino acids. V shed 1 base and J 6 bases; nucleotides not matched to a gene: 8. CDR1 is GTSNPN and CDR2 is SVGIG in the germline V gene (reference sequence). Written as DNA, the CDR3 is TGTGCCTGGAGTGGGAAAGGGACTAGCGGTTTCAATGAGCAGTTCTTC. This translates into CAWSGKGTSGFNEQFF.

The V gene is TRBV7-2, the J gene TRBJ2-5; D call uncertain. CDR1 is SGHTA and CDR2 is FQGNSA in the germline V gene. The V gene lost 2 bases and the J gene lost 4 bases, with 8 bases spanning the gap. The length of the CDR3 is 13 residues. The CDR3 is CASSLTGTETQYF. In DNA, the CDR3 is TGTGCCAGCAGCTTAACCGGAACAGAGACCCAGTACTTC.

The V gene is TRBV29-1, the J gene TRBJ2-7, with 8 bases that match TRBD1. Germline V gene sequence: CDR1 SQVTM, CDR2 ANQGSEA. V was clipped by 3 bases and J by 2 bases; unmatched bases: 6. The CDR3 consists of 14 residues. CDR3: CSVDLGQAPYEQYF. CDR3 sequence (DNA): TGCAGCGTTGACTTGGGACAGGCTCCCTACGAGCAGTACTTC.

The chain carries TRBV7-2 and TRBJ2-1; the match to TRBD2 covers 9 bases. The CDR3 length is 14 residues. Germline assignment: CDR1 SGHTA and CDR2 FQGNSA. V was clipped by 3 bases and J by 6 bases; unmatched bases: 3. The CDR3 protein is CASSLLLAGNEQFF. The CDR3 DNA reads TGTGCCAGCAGCTTGTTACTAGCGGGCAATGAGCAGTTCTTC.

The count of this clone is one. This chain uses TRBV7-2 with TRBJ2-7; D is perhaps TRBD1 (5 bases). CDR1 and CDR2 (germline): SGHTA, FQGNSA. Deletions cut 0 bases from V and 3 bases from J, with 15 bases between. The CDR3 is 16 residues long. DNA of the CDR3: TGTGCCAGCAGCTTAGCGTCCGACAGCCGGTTCTACGAGCAGTACTTC. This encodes CASSLASDSRFYEQYF.

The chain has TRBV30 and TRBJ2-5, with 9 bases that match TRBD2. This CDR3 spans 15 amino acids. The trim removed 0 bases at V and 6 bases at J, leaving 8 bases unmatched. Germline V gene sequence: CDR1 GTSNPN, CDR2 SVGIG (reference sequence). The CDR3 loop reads CAWSVRSGSGKTQYF. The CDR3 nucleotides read TGTGCCTGGAGTGTACGTAGCGGGAGCGGGAAGACCCAGTACTTC.

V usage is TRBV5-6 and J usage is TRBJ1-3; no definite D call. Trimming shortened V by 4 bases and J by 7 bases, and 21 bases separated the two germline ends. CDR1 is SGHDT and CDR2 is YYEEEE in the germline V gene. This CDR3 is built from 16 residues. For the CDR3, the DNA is TGTGCCAGCAGCAGCGGCCACCGCACCTTATCGAACACCATATATTTT. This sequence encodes CASSSGHRTLSNTIYF. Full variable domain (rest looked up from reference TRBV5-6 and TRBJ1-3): DAGVTQSPTHLIKTRGQQVTLRCSPKSGHDTVSWYQQALGQGPQFIFQYYEEEERQRGNFPDRFSGHQFPNYSSELNVNALLLGDSALYLCASSSGHRTLSNTIYFGEGSWLTVV.

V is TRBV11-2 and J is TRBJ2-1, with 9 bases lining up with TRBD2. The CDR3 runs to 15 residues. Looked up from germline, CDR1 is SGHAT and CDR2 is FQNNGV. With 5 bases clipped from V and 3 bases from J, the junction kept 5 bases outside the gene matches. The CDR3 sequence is CASSQTSGNYNEQFF. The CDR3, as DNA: TGTGCCAGCAGCCAGACTAGCGGAAACTACAATGAGCAGTTCTTC.

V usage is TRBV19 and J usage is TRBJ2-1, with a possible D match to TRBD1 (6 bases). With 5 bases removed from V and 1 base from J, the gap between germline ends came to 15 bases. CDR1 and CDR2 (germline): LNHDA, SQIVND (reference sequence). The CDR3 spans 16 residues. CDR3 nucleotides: TGTGCCAGTAGTTTATCCGGGACACTTTCCTACAATGAGCAGTTCTTC. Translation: CASSLSGTLSYNEQFF.

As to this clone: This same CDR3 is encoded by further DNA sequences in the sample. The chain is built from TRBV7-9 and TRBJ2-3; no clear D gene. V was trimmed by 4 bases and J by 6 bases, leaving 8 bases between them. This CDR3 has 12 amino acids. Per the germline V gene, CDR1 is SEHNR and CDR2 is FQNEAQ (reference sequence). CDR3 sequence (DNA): TGTGCCAGCAGCTCGCCACCTGATACGCAGTATTTT. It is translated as CASSSPPDTQYF.

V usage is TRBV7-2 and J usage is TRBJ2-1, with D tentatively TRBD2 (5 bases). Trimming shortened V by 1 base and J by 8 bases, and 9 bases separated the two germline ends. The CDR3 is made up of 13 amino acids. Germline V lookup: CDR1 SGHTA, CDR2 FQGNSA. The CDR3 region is CASSLGVAYEQFF. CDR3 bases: TGTGCCAGCAGCTTAGGGGTAGCGTATGAGCAGTTCTTC.

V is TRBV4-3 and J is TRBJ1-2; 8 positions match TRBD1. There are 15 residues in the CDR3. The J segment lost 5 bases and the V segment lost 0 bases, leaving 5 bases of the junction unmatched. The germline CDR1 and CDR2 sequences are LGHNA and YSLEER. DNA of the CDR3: TGCGCCAGCAGCCAAGATAACAGGGGGTCTTATGGCTACACCTTC. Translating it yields CASSQDNRGSYGYTF.

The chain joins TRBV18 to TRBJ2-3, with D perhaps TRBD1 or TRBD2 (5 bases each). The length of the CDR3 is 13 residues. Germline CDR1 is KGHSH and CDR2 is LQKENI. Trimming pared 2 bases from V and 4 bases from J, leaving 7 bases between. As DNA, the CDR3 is TGTGCCAGCTCACCAGGGACGGCAGATACGCAGTATTTT. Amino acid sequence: CASSPGTADTQYF.

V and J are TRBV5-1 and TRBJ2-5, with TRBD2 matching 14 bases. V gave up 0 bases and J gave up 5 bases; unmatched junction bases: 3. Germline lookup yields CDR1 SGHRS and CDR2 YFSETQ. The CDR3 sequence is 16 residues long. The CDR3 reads CASSLAGTSGGETQYF. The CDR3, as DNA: TGCGCCAGCAGCTTGGCCGGGACTAGCGGGGGCGAGACCCAGTACTTC.

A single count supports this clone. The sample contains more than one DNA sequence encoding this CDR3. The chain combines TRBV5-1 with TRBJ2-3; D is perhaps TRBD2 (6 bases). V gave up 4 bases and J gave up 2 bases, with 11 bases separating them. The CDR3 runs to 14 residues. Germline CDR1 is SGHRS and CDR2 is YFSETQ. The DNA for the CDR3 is TGCGCCAGCAGCCCCGGGGGAACCACAGATACGCAGTATTTT. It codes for CASSPGGTTDTQYF.

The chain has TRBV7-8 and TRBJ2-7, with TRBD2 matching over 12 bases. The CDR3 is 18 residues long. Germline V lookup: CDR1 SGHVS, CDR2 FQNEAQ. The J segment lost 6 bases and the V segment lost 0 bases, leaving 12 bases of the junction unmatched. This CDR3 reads CASSLARLAGASRGEQYF. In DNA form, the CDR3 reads TGTGCCAGCAGCTTAGCGCGACTAGCGGGAGCATCGCGGGGCGAGCAGTACTTC.

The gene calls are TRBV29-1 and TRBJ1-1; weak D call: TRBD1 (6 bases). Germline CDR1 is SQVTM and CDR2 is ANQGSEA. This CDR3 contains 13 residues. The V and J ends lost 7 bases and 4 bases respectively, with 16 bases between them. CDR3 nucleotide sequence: TGCAGCGGTAACAGGGCCCCGGGCACTGAAGCTTTCTTT. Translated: CSGNRAPGTEAFF.

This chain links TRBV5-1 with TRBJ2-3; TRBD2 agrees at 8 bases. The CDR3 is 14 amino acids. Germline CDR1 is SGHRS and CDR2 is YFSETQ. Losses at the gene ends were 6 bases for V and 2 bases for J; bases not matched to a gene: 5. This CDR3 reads CASNGGGPTDTQYF. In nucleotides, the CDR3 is TGCGCCAGCAACGGGGGGGGACCCACAGATACGCAGTATTTT. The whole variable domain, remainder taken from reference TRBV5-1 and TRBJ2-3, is KAGVTQTPRYLIKTRGQQVTLSCSPISGHRSVSWYQQTPGQGLQFLFEYFSETQRNKGNFPGRFSGRQFSNSRSEMNVSTLELGDSALYLCASNGGGPTDTQYFGPGTRLTVL.

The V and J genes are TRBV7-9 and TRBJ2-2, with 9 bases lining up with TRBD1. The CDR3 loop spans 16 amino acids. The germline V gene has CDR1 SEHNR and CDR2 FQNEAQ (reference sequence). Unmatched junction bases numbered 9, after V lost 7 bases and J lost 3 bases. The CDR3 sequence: CASTPRGQGYTGELFF. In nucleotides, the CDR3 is TGTGCCAGCACCCCGCGGGGACAGGGCTACACCGGGGAGCTGTTTTTT.

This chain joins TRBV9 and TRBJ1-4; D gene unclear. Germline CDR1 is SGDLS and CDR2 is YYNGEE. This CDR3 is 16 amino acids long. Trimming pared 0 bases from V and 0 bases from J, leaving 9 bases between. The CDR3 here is CASSVDPPATNEKLFF. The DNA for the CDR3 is TGTGCCAGCAGCGTAGATCCCCCAGCAACTAATGAAAAACTGTTTTTT.

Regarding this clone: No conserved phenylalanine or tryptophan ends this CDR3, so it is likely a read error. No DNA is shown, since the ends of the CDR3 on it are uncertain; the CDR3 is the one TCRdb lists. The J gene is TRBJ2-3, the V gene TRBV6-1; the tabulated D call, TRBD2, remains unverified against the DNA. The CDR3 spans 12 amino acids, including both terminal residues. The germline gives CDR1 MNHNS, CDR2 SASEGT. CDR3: CASSELAGSWES.

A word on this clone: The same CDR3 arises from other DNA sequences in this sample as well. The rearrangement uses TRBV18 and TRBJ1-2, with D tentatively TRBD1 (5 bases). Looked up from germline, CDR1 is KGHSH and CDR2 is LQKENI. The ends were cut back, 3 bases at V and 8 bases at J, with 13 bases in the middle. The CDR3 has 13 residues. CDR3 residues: CASSPQGTGGYTF. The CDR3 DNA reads TGTGCCAGCTCACCCCAGGGTACGGGGGGCTACACCTTC.

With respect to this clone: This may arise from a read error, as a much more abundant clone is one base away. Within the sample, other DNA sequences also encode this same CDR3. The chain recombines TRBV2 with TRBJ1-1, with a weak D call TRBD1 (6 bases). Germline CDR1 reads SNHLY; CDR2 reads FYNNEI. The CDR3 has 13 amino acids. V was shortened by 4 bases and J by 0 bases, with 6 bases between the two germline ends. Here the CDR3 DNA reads TGTGCCAGCAGTGGACAGGTGAACACTGAAGCTTTCTTT. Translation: CASSGQVNTEAFF.